A single sample is the source of the 29 T cell receptor beta chains below, sequenced in a study of blood T cell repertoires in COVID-19. Sequencing was performed with immunoSEQ multiplex PCR; in TCRdb, only in-frame clones are kept and a portion is missing. Of more than 95,000 clones in the sample, approximately 82% are singletons; the top ten hold around 4.1%. The sequenced sample consisted of peripheral blood. The source of these receptors is a man aged 60 to 75 with acute or convalescent COVID-19.

J is TRBJ1-5 and V is TRBV6-5; tentatively, D is TRBD1 (5 bases). Between the trimmed V and J ends, which lost 4 bases and 5 bases, there was a span of 18 bases. CDR3 length: 16 amino acids. Germline V gene sequence: CDR1 MNHEY, CDR2 SVGAGI. The CDR3 bases are TGTGCCAGCAGTTCGGGACGTACTCCGGGAGATCAGCCCCAGCATTTT. Amino acids: CASSSGRTPGDQPQHF.

The chain carries TRBV7-2 and TRBJ1-1; TRBD1 matches 7 bases. Germline trimming cut 4 bases from V and 7 bases from J; bases unmatched to any gene: 9. The germline CDR1 and CDR2 sequences are SGHTA and FQGNSA. The CDR3 runs 14 residues. CDR3 DNA sequence: TGTGCCAGCAGCTCACACTTCGGGGACAGTGAAGCTTTCTTT. It is translated as CASSSHFGDSEAFF.

V usage is TRBV6-5 and J usage is TRBJ1-5; D not certain. The germline V and J ends were trimmed by 2 bases and 6 bases, with 8 bases remaining between them. Germline V gives CDR1 MNHEY, CDR2 SVGAGI. This CDR3 is built from 13 residues. In DNA, the CDR3 is TGTGCCAGCAGTTACCGGTTCCGTCAGCCCCAGCATTTT. Translating it yields CASSYRFRQPQHF.

This sequence joins TRBV6-5 and TRBJ2-3; 9 positions agree with TRBD2. With V trimmed by 2 bases and J by 4 bases, 4 bases remained unmatched. From germline, CDR1 is MNHEY and CDR2 SVGAGI. This CDR3 comprises 15 residues. The CDR3 reads CASSYSSGGSDTQYF. The CDR3 nucleotides read TGTGCCAGCAGTTACAGTAGCGGGGGTTCAGATACGCAGTATTTT.

The rearrangement joins TRBV7-2 to TRBJ2-5; a possible D gene is TRBD2 (5 bases). The V and J ends lost 0 bases and 5 bases respectively, with 7 bases between them. The CDR3 runs to 13 residues. Germline CDR1 and CDR2: SGHTA and FQGNSA. CDR3 loop: CASSLARGETQYF. CDR3 DNA sequence: TGTGCCAGCAGCTTAGCGCGAGGGGAGACCCAGTACTTC.

This sequence joins TRBV18 and TRBJ2-7, with D perhaps TRBD1 (5 bases). Deletions cut 6 bases from V and 7 bases from J, with 16 bases between. This CDR3 has 13 residues. Germline V gene sequence: CDR1 KGHSH, CDR2 LQKENI. CDR3 coding DNA: TGTGCCAGCTCTTTCAGGGAAGCCGGGGAGCAGTACGTC. It specifies CASSFREAGEQYV.

V usage is TRBV9 and J usage is TRBJ1-1; 9 bases line up with TRBD1. With 3 bases clipped from V and 7 bases from J, the junction kept 7 bases outside the gene matches. Germline CDR1 and CDR2: SGDLS and YYNGEE. This CDR3 comprises 14 residues. The CDR3 region is CASSGGQGGGEAFF. The CDR3 coding sequence is TGTGCCAGCAGCGGGGGACAGGGAGGCGGTGAAGCTTTCTTT.

The chain employs TRBV19 and TRBJ2-3; 9 nucleotides agree with TRBD2. Per germline, CDR1 LNHDA and CDR2 SQIVND (reference sequence). This CDR3 contains 16 residues. With 5 bases clipped from V and 8 bases from J, the junction kept 14 bases outside the gene matches. The CDR3 DNA reads TGTGCCAGTAGTGCTACCCTTAGCGGGGGAGCCGGTACGCAGTATTTT. This encodes CASSATLSGGAGTQYF.

The chain recombines TRBV25-1 with TRBJ1-1, with 10 bases that match TRBD1. In germline, CDR1 is MGHDK, CDR2 SYGVNS. Trimming at V came to 6 bases and at J to 4 bases, leaving 11 bases not matched to a gene. The CDR3 runs 16 residues. The CDR3 reads CASSRGVRTGGTEAFF. DNA for the CDR3: TGTGCCAGCAGCCGAGGGGTCCGGACAGGGGGCACTGAAGCTTTCTTT.

This chain uses TRBV12-3 or TRBV12-4 with TRBJ2-7; the D is unclear. Trimming stripped 3 bases from V and 4 bases from J, with 4 bases between. CDR3 length equals 11 residues. CDR3 amino acids: CASSFRYEQYF. CDR3 nucleotides: TGTGCCAGCAGTTTCCGGTACGAGCAGTACTTC.

J is TRBJ2-7 and V is TRBV11-2; 7 bases fit TRBD1. The CDR3 is 14 amino acids. Losses at the gene ends were 4 bases for V and 4 bases for J; bases not matched to a gene: 7. Germline CDR1 SGHAT, CDR2 FQNNGV. The CDR3 is CASSSGTAKYEQYV. Here the CDR3 DNA reads TGTGCCAGCAGCTCGGGGACAGCGAAATACGAGCAGTACGTC.

This chain links TRBV6-4 with TRBJ2-5; D is perhaps TRBD2 (5 bases). The CDR3 covers 12 residues. Germline assignment: CDR1 MRHNA and CDR2 SNTAGT. Trimming took 7 bases from V and 5 from J, leaving 11 bases between them. The CDR3, as DNA: TGTGCCAGCAAACGGGGTCAGGAGACCCAGTACTTC. It is translated as CASKRGQETQYF.

The rearrangement joins TRBV30 to TRBJ2-3, with D perhaps matching TRBD2 (5 bases). The CDR3 contains 12 residues. The V and J ends lost 4 bases and 2 bases respectively, with 7 bases between them. Germline CDR1 GTSNPN, CDR2 SVGIG (reference sequence). Here the CDR3 reads CAWTSSTDTQYF. The CDR3 DNA reads as TGTGCCTGGACTAGCTCCACAGATACGCAGTATTTT. The full variable domain, its missing parts supplied by reference TRBV30 and TRBJ2-3, is SQTIHQWPATLVQPVGSPLSLECTVEGTSNPNLYWYRQAAGRGLQLLFYSVGIGQISSEVPQNLSASRPQDRQFILSSKKLLLSDSGFYLCAWTSSTDTQYFGPGTRLTVL.

The V and J genes are TRBV5-4 and TRBJ1-4, with 9 bases identical to TRBD1. V shed 4 bases, J shed 7 bases, and the junction held 5 bases outside the gene matches. The CDR3 is made up of 14 amino acids. CDR1 SGHNT and CDR2 YYREEE come from the germline V gene (reference sequence). This chain's CDR3 is CASSLQGASEKLFF. The DNA for the CDR3 is TGTGCCAGCAGCCTACAGGGGGCGAGTGAAAAACTGTTTTTT.

CDR3 nucleotides: TGCGCCAGCAGCTCGGGTTATGGCTACACCTTC. Translation gives CASSSGYGYTF. The chain is built from TRBV5-1 and TRBJ1-2; D unresolved. The CDR3 runs 11 residues. Germline V lookup: CDR1 SGHRS, CDR2 YFSETQ. V was trimmed by 3 bases and J by 5 bases, leaving 5 bases between them.

In DNA form, the CDR3 reads TGTGCCAGCTCACCACCGGGAGTTGGCGGCTACACCTTC. This codes for CASSPPGVGGYTF. This chain links TRBV18 with TRBJ1-2, with D unresolved. The V gene lost 0 bases and the J gene lost 8 bases, with 10 bases spanning the gap. Per germline, CDR1 KGHSH and CDR2 LQKENI. The CDR3 totals 13 residues.

This rearrangement joins TRBV5-1 to TRBJ2-5, with D possibly TRBD2 on 5 matching bases. The V and J ends lost 2 bases and 4 bases respectively, with 15 bases between them. CDR3 length equals 15 residues. The V gene's germline CDR1 is SGHRS and CDR2 YFSETQ. CDR3 sequence: CASSFGGSSAETQYF. As DNA, the CDR3 is TGCGCCAGCAGCTTCGGAGGTAGTTCTGCAGAGACCCAGTACTTC.

This chain joins TRBV7-2 and TRBJ2-7, with TRBD2 identical over 8 bases. The CDR3 consists of 15 residues. Germline V gene sequence: CDR1 SGHTA, CDR2 FQGNSA. V lost 5 bases and J lost 3; bases outside the gene matches: 9. The CDR3 bases are TGTGCCAGCAGCCGTGGGACTAGTGAAATCTACGAGCAGTACTTC. This translates into CASSRGTSEIYEQYF.

Only a few counts were recorded for this clone. This chain links TRBV3-1 (or the pseudogene TRBV3-2) with TRBJ2-7; D gene ambiguous. Germline V gene data show CDR1 as LGHDT and CDR2 as YNNKEL (reference sequence). The V end was cut by 0 bases, the J end by 6 bases, with 15 bases between. The CDR3 totals 15 residues. CDR3 region: CASSQDYIAASEQYF. The CDR3 region has the DNA TGTGCCAGCAGCCAAGACTATATCGCGGCCTCCGAGCAGTACTTC.

The table lists this clone with a count of one. The rearrangement joins TRBV19 to TRBJ2-5, with D possibly matching TRBD1 (6 bases). The germline V and J ends were trimmed by 3 bases and 1 base, with 12 bases remaining between them. This CDR3 is 15 amino acids long. The germline V gene encodes CDR1 LNHDA and CDR2 SQIVND (reference sequence). The CDR3 protein is CASSIMTGTQETQYF. In DNA, the CDR3 is TGTGCCAGTAGTATCATGACAGGAACCCAAGAGACCCAGTACTTC.

This clone was counted only a few times. The V gene is TRBV7-9, the J gene TRBJ1-1; D unclear. Trimming removed 4 bases at V and 2 bases at J, with 8 bases between. The CDR3 runs to 13 residues. Per the germline V gene, CDR1 is SEHNR and CDR2 is FQNEAQ (reference sequence). The CDR3 spells CASSSQINTEAFF. The CDR3, as DNA: TGTGCCAGCAGCTCCCAGATAAACACTGAAGCTTTCTTT.

The V call is TRBV11-2, the J call TRBJ2-1, with a possible D match to TRBD1 (6 bases). Trimming removed 5 bases from V and 0 bases from J, with 14 bases in between. The CDR3 sequence is 16 residues long. CDR1 is SGHAT, CDR2 FQNNGV, per germline. The CDR3 reads CASSPEVDSSYNEQFF. CDR3 coding DNA: TGTGCCAGCAGCCCCGAGGTGGACAGCTCCTACAATGAGCAGTTCTTC.

Of note for this clone: The germline gene is not matched at one end of the junction; a read error may be the cause. Here the CDR3 DNA reads TGTGCTAGCAGCTTAGGTGGGGGGAGTACTGAGACCCAGTACTTC. This gives the protein CASSLGGGSTETQYF. The chain combines TRBV7-7 with TRBJ2-5; D possibly corresponds to TRBD2 (6 bases). The CDR3 runs to 15 residues. Germline CDR1 SSHAT, CDR2 FNYEAQ (reference sequence).

The chain is built from TRBV27 and TRBJ2-1, with 9 bases matching TRBD2. The CDR3 extends over 15 amino acids. From germline, CDR1 is MNHEY and CDR2 SMNVEV (reference sequence). Germline trimming cut 2 bases from V and 4 bases from J; bases unmatched to any gene: 3. The CDR3 DNA reads TGTGCCAGCAGTTTACGGCTAGCGGGGTACAATGAGCAGTTCTTC. Protein: CASSLRLAGYNEQFF.

The gene calls are TRBV29-1 and TRBJ2-1; D not resolved. CDR1 and CDR2 from the germline V gene are SQVTM and ANQGSEA. CDR3 length: 15 residues. V lost 4 bases and J lost 9, with 22 bases in between. This chain's CDR3 is CSVVPPKVVASEQFF. The CDR3 DNA sequence: TGCAGCGTTGTCCCCCCCAAGGTTGTAGCAAGTGAGCAGTTCTTC.

As to this clone: An end of the junction does not agree with germline; a read error may underlie this. CDR3 loop: CASSSIEAHRATDTEAFF. The CDR3 coding sequence is TGTGCCAGTAGCTCCATCGAGGCCCACAGGGCGACTGACACTGAAGCTTTCTTT. The J gene is TRBJ1-1, the V gene TRBV7-8, with D possibly being TRBD1 (6 bases). This CDR3 is built from 18 residues. In germline, CDR1 is SGHVS, CDR2 FQNEAQ.

The rearrangement joins TRBV6-2 or TRBV6-3 to TRBJ1-5; the match to TRBD1 covers 7 bases. This CDR3 region has 14 residues. The germline V gene encodes CDR1 MNHEY and CDR2 SVGEGT. After removal of 4 bases from V and 5 bases from J, the junction contained 5 bases not matched to a gene. The CDR3 spells CASSFTGVDQPQHF. DNA of the CDR3: TGTGCCAGCAGTTTTACAGGGGTGGATCAGCCCCAGCATTTT.

The chain joins TRBV14 to TRBJ1-4, with D possibly TRBD1 on 5 matching bases. CDR1 is SGHDN and CDR2 is FVKESK in the germline V gene. This CDR3 spans 14 amino acids. V was cut by 4 bases and J by 3 bases, with 9 bases left in between. This CDR3 reads CASSPVGANEKLFF. CDR3 nucleotide sequence: TGTGCCAGCAGCCCAGTAGGGGCTAATGAAAAACTGTTTTTT. The entire variable domain, with the rest obtained from reference TRBV14 and TRBJ1-4, is as follows: EAGVTQFPSHSVIEKGQTVTLRCDPISGHDNLYWYRRVMGKEIKFLLHFVKESKQDESGMPNNRFLAERTGGTYSTLKVQPAELEDSGVYFCASSPVGANEKLFFGSGTQLSVL.

The rearrangement links TRBV5-1 to TRBJ2-1, with 9 bases that match TRBD1. The CDR3 consists of 14 residues. Losses at the gene ends were 7 bases for V and 2 bases for J; bases not matched to a gene: 4. Germline values: CDR1 SGHRS, CDR2 YFSETQ. The CDR3 here is CASATGGPYNEQFF. Here the CDR3 DNA reads TGCGCCAGCGCCACAGGGGGCCCCTACAATGAGCAGTTCTTC.